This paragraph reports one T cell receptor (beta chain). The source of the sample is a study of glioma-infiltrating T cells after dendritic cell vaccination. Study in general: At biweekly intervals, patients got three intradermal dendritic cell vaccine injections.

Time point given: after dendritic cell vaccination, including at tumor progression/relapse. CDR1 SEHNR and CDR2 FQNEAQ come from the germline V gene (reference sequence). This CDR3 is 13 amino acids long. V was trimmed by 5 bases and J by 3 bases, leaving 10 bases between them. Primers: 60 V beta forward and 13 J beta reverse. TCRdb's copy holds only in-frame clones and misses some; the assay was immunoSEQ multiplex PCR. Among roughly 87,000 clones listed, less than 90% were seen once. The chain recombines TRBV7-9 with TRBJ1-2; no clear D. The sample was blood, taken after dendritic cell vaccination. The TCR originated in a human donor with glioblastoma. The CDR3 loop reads CASSLTRDYGYTF. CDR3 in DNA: TGTGCCAGCAGCCTGACGCGGGACTATGGCTACACCTTC. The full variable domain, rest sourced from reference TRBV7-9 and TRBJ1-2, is DTGVSQNPRHKITKRGQNVTFRCDPISEHNRLYWYRQTLGQGPEFLTYFQNEAQLEKSRLLSDRFSAERPKGSFSTLEIQRTEQGDSAMYLCASSLTRDYGYTFGSGTRLTVV.